This TCR beta chain is from a study of post-analysis software for immune sequencing data. Study-level background: Included courses were relapsing-remitting and secondary progressive multiple sclerosis; progressive-relapsing multiple sclerosis was also included.

The TCR beta cDNA libraries contained unique molecular identifiers. Some 540,000 cDNA molecules were obtained from 1 to 10 million T cells. TCRdb re-analysed the PCR reads in MiXCR, keeping a single row per CDR3 protein. This table holds around 440,000 distinct CDR3 sequences, roughly 46% found once. In its sample, this clonotype was seen a few times. Antigen: not known. Study-wide points: The study found significantly lower normalized Chao1 diversity in multiple sclerosis patients than in controls. F measure showed strong co-clustering of same-batch samples.

The source is a girl aged 5-17 years with multiple sclerosis. The sequenced sample was blood.

CDR3 nucleotide sequence: TGTGCCAGCAGCCTTAGACAGGCGGGGGAAAACATTCAGTACTTC. Encoded protein: CASSLRQAGENIQYF. V is TRBV3-1 and J is TRBJ2-4; D possibly corresponds to TRBD2 (7 bases). The germline V gene encodes CDR1 LGHDT and CDR2 YNNKEL (reference sequence). Between the trimmed V and J ends, which lost 4 bases and 5 bases, there was a span of 15 bases. CDR3 length: 15 residues.